A selection of T cell receptor beta chains follows, all from one sample in a study of neurological immune-mediated disorders. TCRdb itself ran the 5' RACE reads through MiXCR, one entry per CDR3 protein. The profile shows about 74,000 distinct CDR3 sequences, less than 5.5% of them singletons. Sequencing was done on a sample of PBMCs. The source of these receptors is a young man with multiple sclerosis. Both conserved end residues are part of each CDR3. Each record gives: V gene, CDR3 protein.

TRBV20-1 CSAGGRDSAQETQYF
TRBV10-3 CAISLTGGYEQYF
TRBV12-3/TRBV12-4 CASSLAGGSKNIQYF
TRBV20-1 CSANAASSGVTDTQYF
TRBV5-1 CASSLPHAGTGELFF
TRBV20-1 CSARDPSGRGENEQFF
TRBV5-1 CASSLEGEVSPLNF
TRBV20-1 CSASNSVLRYEQYF
TRBV12-3/TRBV12-4 CASSLWGLGPNEKLFF
TRBV5-1 CASSFPGLAANEQFF
TRBV5-1 CASSLGPKRNTEAFF
TRBV3-1 CASSHTGGASGGSQKNIQYF
TRBV5-1 CASSAGMNTEAFF
TRBV15 CATSRDSSNQPQHF
TRBV29-1 CSVCGGARETQYF
TRBV20-1 CSAKSGLYNEQFF
TRBV5-6 CASSFSTGMGSPLHF
TRBV5-1 CASSLEGLNQPQNF
TRBV29-1 CSVRGRVSDTQYF
TRBV20-1 CSADGQAENSPLHF
TRBV10-3 CAINGTVTSYEQYF
TRBV4-3 CASSPGLAGSSSTDTQYF
TRBV6-5 CAAGGNGNTIYF
TRBV25-1 CASGDLPGEQYF
TRBV9 CASSPGTSSYNEQFF
TRBV19 CASGSGRAGELFF
TRBV7-6 CASSSLAGEGAYEQYF
TRBV24-1 CATSEYRQGPDTQYF
TRBV12-3/TRBV12-4 CASGTGTLNGYTF
TRBV12-3/TRBV12-4 CASSLGELNSGNTIYF
TRBV2 CASSEGDSGNTIYF
TRBV6-2/TRBV6-3 CASSPRGQGQPQHF
TRBV20-1 CGSSPDRRSYEQYF
TRBV4-3 CASSQDFGPAYEQYF
TRBV28 CASSFRGATEAFF
TRBV29-1 CSVYDQTYYGYTF
TRBV6-1 CASIPGYSNQPQHF
TRBV3-1 CASSLGDYEQYF
TRBV6-6 CANSPQEGHYF
TRBV5-1 CASSPWTSGRGAYEQYF
TRBV5-1 CASSLTGATYEQYF
TRBV20-1 CSARLARAYNEQFF
TRBV2 CASSFFGGDYGYTF
TRBV12-3/TRBV12-4 CASSLHFGGEQFF
TRBV12-3/TRBV12-4 CASSETPSEQYF
TRBV5-1 CASSSLGTSGKDEQYF
TRBV5-1 CASSPNRGLYEQYF
TRBV6-5 CASSYSSHGETQYF
TRBV15 CATSRERISGNTIYF
TRBV24-1 CATSDPKTGPTYEQYF
TRBV5-1 CASSLVAGAPGEQFF
TRBV6-2/TRBV6-3 CASSRESPYEQYF
TRBV10-3 CATTGTDDQPQNF
TRBV12-3/TRBV12-4 CASSFLRQGPLNTEAFF
TRBV18 CASSPRGTLREQYF
TRBV5-1 CASSNDWGSTDTQYF
TRBV7-2 CASSRGLAGDTQYF
TRBV5-1 CASSPDRRQAFF
TRBV7-2 CASSFRTGGNEQFF
TRBV20-1 CSAFKNRVNSPLHF